One sample yielded the 10 T cell receptor beta chains listed below, sequenced in a study of blood T cell repertoires in COVID-19. Libraries were prepared by immunoSEQ multiplex PCR; TCRdb keeps only in-frame clonotypes and omits some of them. This table has about 300,000 clones, around 84% appearing once. Sequencing was performed on PBMCs or T cells enriched from blood (not recorded which). Every receptor here comes from a man aged 25 to 40 who had recovered from COVID-19.

V is TRBV5-4 and J is TRBJ2-5; 8 bases fit TRBD1. V shed 0 bases and J 4 bases; nucleotides not matched to a gene: 5. The germline gives CDR1 SGHNT, CDR2 YYREEE (reference sequence). The CDR3 totals 15 residues. The CDR3 here is CASSLGGTGRETQYF. In DNA, the CDR3 is TGTGCCAGCAGCTTGGGAGGGACAGGAAGAGAGACCCAGTACTTC.

The chain has TRBV13 and TRBJ2-3; 7 nucleotides agree with TRBD1. CDR3 size: 17 residues. The V and J ends lost 2 bases and 3 bases, in that order; junction bases with no gene match: 11. Per the germline V gene, CDR1 is PRHDT and CDR2 is FYEKMQ (reference sequence). CDR3 in amino acids: CASSLRVRGQTTDTQYF. The DNA for the CDR3 is TGTGCCAGCAGCTTAAGGGTGAGGGGACAGACAACAGATACGCAGTATTTT.

This sequence joins TRBV7-2 and TRBJ2-1; TRBD1 is a possible D gene (6 bases). The germline V gene encodes CDR1 SGHTA and CDR2 FQGNSA. Trimming left V 4 bases short and J 8 bases short, with 9 bases between. The CDR3 is 12 amino acids. CDR3 residues: CASSSQGYEQFF. DNA for the CDR3: TGTGCCAGCAGCTCACAGGGATATGAGCAGTTCTTC.

This clone was counted between two and nine times. This rearrangement joins TRBV5-1 to TRBJ2-4; D perhaps matches TRBD2 (5 bases). V lost 1 base and J 6 bases, leaving 8 bases between the germline ends. The germline V gene encodes CDR1 SGHRS and CDR2 YFSETQ. The CDR3 contains 13 residues. CDR3 loop: CASSLLGRNIQYF. CDR3 nucleotides: TGCGCCAGCAGCTTGTTGGGGAGAAACATTCAGTACTTC.

The chain couples TRBV19 to TRBJ2-4, with 10 positions matching TRBD2. J gave up 0 bases and V 7 bases, and 9 bases lay outside the gene matches. The CDR3 has 17 amino acids. Germline CDR1 is LNHDA and CDR2 is SQIVND (reference sequence). CDR3 residues: CASTFQRGGPAKNIQYF. CDR3 bases: TGTGCCAGTACTTTCCAGCGGGGGGGCCCAGCCAAAAACATTCAGTACTTC.

The chain joins TRBV5-5 to TRBJ1-4, with 7 bases aligning to TRBD1. The CDR3 sequence is 14 residues long. The V gene's germline CDR1 is SGHKS and CDR2 YYEKEE (reference sequence). The junction had 6 bases not matched to a gene; V was cut back by 4 bases and J by 6 bases. CDR3 DNA: TGTGCCAGCAGCCGACAGGGTTATTATGAAAAACTGTTTTTT. This encodes CASSRQGYYEKLFF.

The genes are TRBV29-1 and TRBJ2-3, with TRBD1 matching over 7 bases. In germline, CDR1 is SQVTM, CDR2 ANQGSEA. The CDR3 contains 15 residues. The V segment lost 6 bases and the J segment 2 bases; nucleotides outside the gene matches: 11. CDR3 loop: CSVSPQDRNTDTQYF. As DNA, the CDR3 is TGCAGCGTCAGCCCCCAGGACAGGAACACAGATACGCAGTATTTT.

The chain links TRBV14 to TRBJ2-1, with TRBD2 matching over 8 bases. The CDR3 totals 16 residues. Germline CDR1 and CDR2: SGHDN and FVKESK. The ends lost 4 bases at V and 4 bases at J; junction bases unmatched: 9. Written as DNA, the CDR3 is TGTGCCAGCAGCCCTCCCGGGACTAGAAGTTACAATGAGCAGTTCTTC. Translated: CASSPPGTRSYNEQFF.

This chain joins TRBV6-5 and TRBJ2-3; 7 bases align to TRBD1. Trimming took 4 bases from V and 2 from J; bases not matched to a gene: 3. CDR3 length: 14 residues. Germline V gene data show CDR1 as MNHEY and CDR2 as SVGAGI. CDR3: CASSWGQNTDTQYF. The CDR3 DNA reads TGTGCCAGCAGTTGGGGACAGAACACAGATACGCAGTATTTT.

This clone was seen only once. The CDR3 DNA reads as TGTGCCAGCAGTTACCGGGACACCAACACCGGGGAGCTGTTTTTT. As protein: CASSYRDTNTGELFF. The chain recombines TRBV6-2 or TRBV6-3 with TRBJ2-2; possible D gene TRBD1, 6 bases. V was trimmed by 2 bases and J by 2 bases, leaving 9 bases between them. This CDR3 is 15 amino acids long. Germline loops: CDR1 MNHEY, CDR2 SVGEGT.